This T cell receptor (beta chain) was obtained from a study of cytomegalovirus exposure and HLA in healthy donors. Overall study results and limits: Several top significant clusters appeared, in a later analysis, to be linked to common viral pathogens. Being productive about 87% or about 30% of the time was typical of most TCR beta V segments in an earlier analysis. Sequence variants that were highly shared formed a cluster that was likely a sequencing artifact. The investigators catalogued 150 or so TCR beta chains as cytomegalovirus-associated.

The PCR used 60 Vbeta and 13 Jbeta primers. The data were produced by immunoSEQ multiplex PCR, yet TCRdb's version contains in-frame clones alone and is incomplete. Of approximately 150,000 clones in the sample, about 65% are singletons; the top ten hold roughly 3%. The V gene's germline CDR1 is LNHDA and CDR2 SQIVND (reference sequence). This CDR3 has 14 amino acids. With V trimmed by 8 bases and J by 5 bases, 8 bases remained unmatched. This clone was observed once. Its antigen is as yet unknown. This receptor was identified in a woman aged 25 to 39 in good health and CMV-seronegative. The rearrangement joins TRBV19 to TRBJ1-5; 8 bases agree with TRBD1. The sequencing input was PBMCs. This CDR3 reads CASLDRGRDQPQHF. In nucleotides, the CDR3 is TGTGCCAGTCTTGACAGGGGAAGAGATCAGCCCCAGCATTTT.